The 5 T cell receptor beta chains given below trace back to one sample, sequenced in a study of blood T cell repertoires in COVID-19. The protocol was immunoSEQ multiplex PCR, while the TCRdb copy is restricted to in-frame clones and leaves out a portion. The sample holds about 140,000 clones, under 80% seen once. The sequenced sample was peripheral blood. Receptors were obtained from a man older than 75 with acute or convalescent COVID-19.

The chain links TRBV4-2 to TRBJ2-3; 15 bases are shared with TRBD2. V was clipped by 0 bases and J by 4 bases; unmatched bases: 2. CDR3 length: 17 amino acids. Germline lookup yields CDR1 LGHNA and CDR2 YNFKEQ. CDR3 sequence (DNA): TGTGCCAGCAGCCAAGAGGGACTAGCGGGGGGCGCAGATACGCAGTATTTT. Translation gives CASSQEGLAGGADTQYF.

The chain is built from TRBV7-2 and TRBJ2-3; 9 positions agree with TRBD1. CDR1 and CDR2 from the germline V gene are SGHTA and FQGNSA. This CDR3 comprises 17 residues. Trimming cost V 4 bases and J 6 bases; bases outside gene matches: 14. Here the CDR3 DNA reads TGTGCCAGCAGCTCTACAAGACAGGGGGTAGGGGAGGATACGCAGTATTTT. Its translation is CASSSTRQGVGEDTQYF.

The chain employs TRBV7-6 and TRBJ1-3; D ambiguous. There are 16 residues in the CDR3. Trimming took 2 bases from V and 1 from J, leaving 12 bases between them. Germline-derived CDR1 and CDR2 are SGHVS and FNYEAQ. CDR3 amino acids: CASSLTGGESGNTIYF. The CDR3 DNA sequence: TGTGCCAGCAGCTTAACCGGCGGGGAATCTGGAAACACCATATATTTT. Full variable domain (rest looked up from reference TRBV7-6 and TRBJ1-3): GAGVSQSPRYKVTKRGQDVALRCDPISGHVSLYWYRQALGQGPEFLTYFNYEAQQDKSGLPNDRFSAERPEGSISTLTIQRTEQRDSAMYRCASSLTGGESGNTIYFGEGSWLTVV.

The V and J genes are TRBV6-2 or TRBV6-3 and TRBJ1-2, with TRBD1 identical over 7 bases. The V gene's germline CDR1 is MNHEY and CDR2 SVGEGT. This CDR3 has 15 amino acids. With V trimmed by 5 bases and J by 8 bases, 14 bases remained unmatched. This CDR3 reads CASSKEQGSLTGYTF. DNA for the CDR3: TGTGCCAGCAGTAAAGAACAGGGGTCGCTTACCGGCTACACCTTC.

The rearrangement links TRBV2 to TRBJ1-5, with D possibly TRBD1 on 6 matching bases. The length of the CDR3 is 14 residues. Germline CDR1 is SNHLY and CDR2 is FYNNEI. With 7 bases removed from V and 1 base from J, the gap between germline ends came to 11 bases. CDR3: CASTQDRSNQPQHF. In DNA form, the CDR3 reads TGTGCCAGCACCCAGGACAGAAGCAATCAGCCCCAGCATTTT.